This is a list of T cell receptor beta chains from one sample in a study of human T cells and chemical hapten exposure. TCRdb analysed the RACE reads with MiXCR anew, one entry per CDR3 protein. Here the sample spans nearly 80,000 distinct CDR3 sequences, 10% to 13% being singletons. This specimen consisted of whole blood, obtained in connection with sensitization to the hapten diphenylcyclopropenone (DPC). These receptors were obtained from a woman aged 45-59 years with alopecia areata. Some clones in this sample may be carry-over from other donors' samples. Each CDR3 is given with its conserved first and last residue.

cdr3_aa	v_call	j_call
CASRIGAGGWEQYF	TRBV12-3/TRBV12-4	TRBJ2-7
CASSPQTGTGELFF	TRBV3-1	TRBJ2-2
CASSTLYEAFF	TRBV5-5	TRBJ1-1
CSASRRYSYEQYF	TRBV20-1	TRBJ2-7
CSAIAGGPSGETQYF	TRBV20-1	TRBJ2-5
CASSSSPGTSGSYEQYF	TRBV9	TRBJ2-7
CSVLQGAGGNTIYF	TRBV29-1	TRBJ1-3
CASSNGLAEETQYF	TRBV12-3/TRBV12-4	TRBJ2-5
CATSRETGHLLEQYF	TRBV15	TRBJ2-7
CASSPDPGAGNSPLHF	TRBV18	TRBJ1-6
CASTPPGPQETQYF	TRBV11-3	TRBJ2-5
CASSRNPTEYNTEAFF	TRBV7-9	TRBJ1-1
CASSHTGYGYTF	TRBV11-2	TRBJ1-2
CASSRDRGPQEGDTQYF	TRBV27	TRBJ2-3
CSAREAGTAYGYTF	TRBV20-1	TRBJ1-2
CSASSKGSDGYTF	TRBV20-1	TRBJ1-2
CASSLTPLQETQYF	TRBV28	TRBJ2-5
CASSLTSTNTGELFF	TRBV5-1	TRBJ2-2
CASSRDRLDEKLFF	TRBV18	TRBJ1-4
CSARGFTYEQYF	TRBV20-1	TRBJ2-7
CASSSRDRLSTDTQYF	TRBV18	TRBJ2-3
CASSPSGSGSTDTQYF	TRBV5-1	TRBJ2-3
CASSPQSAGRPPKLFF	TRBV6-2/TRBV6-3	TRBJ2-1
CSANRDWGVETQYF	TRBV20-1	TRBJ2-5
CASTPNSVHYEQYF	TRBV12-3/TRBV12-4	TRBJ2-7
CSAGVGFSGNTIYF	TRBV20-1	TRBJ1-3
CASSVDGESYNEQFF	TRBV9	TRBJ2-1
CASSVVGGSEAFF	TRBV2	TRBJ1-1
CASSSLAGGDTGELFF	TRBV19	TRBJ2-2
CSARDRQSPVSYNEQFF	TRBV20-1	TRBJ2-1
CASRGANEQFF	TRBV11-3	TRBJ2-1
CASSQSFLAGCTDTQYF	TRBV23-1	TRBJ2-3
CASSQHLSGNEQYF	TRBV14	TRBJ2-7
CASRTSSNQPQHF	TRBV6-2/TRBV6-3	TRBJ1-5
CSVGPGPYEQYF	TRBV29-1	TRBJ2-7
CASSQDPGLAAYEQYF	TRBV14	TRBJ2-7
CASSIFDSPLHF	TRBV19	TRBJ1-6
CASSPPRGAQYF	TRBV28	TRBJ2-7
CASREDRNGYTF	TRBV6-6	TRBJ1-2
CASTLRGGSSYNEQFF	TRBV6-5	TRBJ2-1
CASSISPAASYEQYF	TRBV19	TRBJ2-7
CASSKTEYGYTF	TRBV5-1	TRBJ1-2
CASSQVFGKGITGTDTQYF	TRBV4-2	TRBJ2-3
CASSPTVDTQYF	TRBV3-1	TRBJ2-3
CSVEKTYMTQYF	TRBV29-1	TRBJ2-5
CASSLTNMNTEAFF	TRBV7-6	TRBJ1-1
CASSLVHTDTQYF	TRBV11-2	TRBJ2-3